The 5 T cell receptor beta chains below come from one sample, sequenced in a study of blood T cell repertoires in COVID-19. The assay was immunoSEQ multiplex PCR, and TCRdb's table has in-frame clones only and misses some. The sample has about 300,000 clones; 70% to 90% are singletons. Material for sequencing was peripheral blood. All receptors come from a woman in her twenties or thirties who had recovered from COVID-19.

J is TRBJ2-1 and V is TRBV30; TRBD2 matches at 13 bases. This CDR3 is 13 amino acids long. With 3 bases clipped from V and 9 bases from J, the junction kept 2 bases outside the gene matches. Germline loops: CDR1 GTSNPN, CDR2 SVGIG (reference sequence). CDR3 bases: TGTGCCTGGAGACTAGCGGGGGGGATTGAGCAGTTCTTC. Its translation: CAWRLAGGIEQFF.

The chain links TRBV7-2 to TRBJ1-5; a possible D gene is TRBD1 (6 bases). V was trimmed by 4 bases and J by 3 bases, leaving 10 bases between them. From germline, CDR1 is SGHTA and CDR2 FQGNSA. The CDR3 has 14 residues. Here the CDR3 DNA reads TGTGCCAGCAGCTCGAGGACAGCCAATCAGCCCCAGCATTTT. Translation: CASSSRTANQPQHF.

This clone occurred once. The CDR3 loop is CASSPLSGTGELFF. The DNA for the CDR3 is TGTGCCAGCAGCCCGCTTTCGGGTACCGGGGAGCTGTTTTTT. The chain carries TRBV5-5 and TRBJ2-2, with D uncertain. V shed 4 bases and J shed 5 bases, with 12 bases lying between them. Germline assignment: CDR1 SGHKS and CDR2 YYEKEE (reference sequence). The CDR3 sequence is 14 residues long.

In its sample, this clone was seen once. The chain combines TRBV7-3 with TRBJ2-1, with 8 bases that match TRBD2. The V segment lost 2 bases and the J segment 7 bases; nucleotides outside the gene matches: 7. The CDR3 runs 15 residues. The germline V gene encodes CDR1 SGHTA and CDR2 FQGTGA. Here the CDR3 reads CASSLAGGRFNEQFF. The CDR3 coding sequence is TGTGCCAGCAGCTTAGCGGGGGGCCGATTTAATGAGCAGTTCTTC. Full variable domain (rest looked up from reference TRBV7-3 and TRBJ2-1): GAGVSQTPSNKVTEKGKYVELRCDPISGHTALYWYRQSLGQGPEFLIYFQGTGAADDSGLPNDRFFAVRPEGSVSTLKIQRTERGDSAVYLCASSLAGGRFNEQFFGPGTRLTVL.

The chain links TRBV7-2 to TRBJ1-1; D is ambiguous. Germline V gene sequence: CDR1 SGHTA, CDR2 FQGNSA. The ends were cut back, 0 bases at V and 0 bases at J, with 14 bases in the middle. This CDR3 spans 17 amino acids. The CDR3 nucleotides are TGTGCCAGCAGCTTAGCAGGCAGGATCAACATGAACACTGAAGCTTTCTTT. Its protein product is CASSLAGRINMNTEAFF.